These 26 T cell receptor beta chains were all obtained from the same sample, sequenced in a study of blood T cell repertoires in COVID-19. Profiling relied on immunoSEQ multiplex PCR, and the TCRdb table lists in-frame clones only, not all of them. Of around 270,000 clones listed, 65% to 90% were seen once; the top ten hold approximately 2%. The material sequenced was peripheral blood. All receptors come from a man aged 30 to 45 with active or convalescent COVID-19.

J is TRBJ2-1 and V is TRBV13; 14 bases agree with TRBD2. The CDR3 length is 16 residues. V shed 3 bases and J 7 bases; nucleotides not matched to a gene: 5. Germline-derived CDR1 and CDR2 are PRHDT and FYEKMQ (reference sequence). In nucleotides, the CDR3 is TGTGCCAGCAGCTTCGGTGGGACTAGCGGGGGTAATGAGCAGTTCTTC. As protein: CASSFGGTSGGNEQFF.

V usage is TRBV4-3 and J usage is TRBJ2-1; D possibly corresponds to TRBD1 (5 bases). The CDR3 covers 14 residues. Germline values: CDR1 LGHNA, CDR2 YSLEER. Trimming shortened V by 2 bases and J by 2 bases, and 7 bases separated the two germline ends. The CDR3 DNA sequence: TGCGCCAGCAGCCAACAGGGCCCCTACAATGAGCAGTTCTTC. Protein: CASSQQGPYNEQFF.

The chain couples TRBV9 to TRBJ2-3, with 10 bases matching TRBD2. V shed 4 bases, J shed 8 bases, and the junction held 13 bases outside the gene matches. This CDR3 is built from 16 residues. Germline CDR1 SGDLS, CDR2 YYNGEE. CDR3: CASSPQGSGGAGTQYF. The DNA for the CDR3 is TGTGCCAGCAGCCCCCAGGGGAGCGGGGGGGCGGGTACGCAGTATTTT.

The chain employs TRBV6-1 and TRBJ1-2; D is unresolved. The CDR3 contains 14 residues. Germline V gene data show CDR1 as MNHNS and CDR2 as SASEGT. Trimming pared 2 bases from V and 0 bases from J, leaving 7 bases between. Here the CDR3 reads CASSESGTNYGYTF. The CDR3 DNA is TGTGCCAGCAGTGAATCAGGAACTAACTATGGCTACACCTTC.

The chain employs TRBV19 and TRBJ2-7, with 9 positions matching TRBD2. V lost 2 bases and J lost 6; bases outside the gene matches: 5. The CDR3 extends over 14 amino acids. Germline CDR1 reads LNHDA; CDR2 reads SQIVND (reference sequence). The CDR3, as DNA: TGTGCCAGTAGTATAAGGCGGGGGGGATCCGAGCAGTACTTC. Protein product: CASSIRRGGSEQYF.

This chain uses TRBV5-4 with TRBJ2-7; TRBD1 matches at 7 bases. This CDR3 contains 14 residues. Germline assignment: CDR1 SGHNT and CDR2 YYREEE (reference sequence). J gave up 6 bases and V 9 bases, and 15 bases lay outside the gene matches. The CDR3 nucleotides read TGTGCCACTCAAATTGCCCACCAGGGGGTCGAGCAGTACTTC. Protein product: CATQIAHQGVEQYF.

The chain is built from TRBV7-2 and TRBJ2-1; tentatively, D is TRBD2 (5 bases). From germline, CDR1 is SGHTA and CDR2 FQGNSA. This CDR3 has 16 amino acids. V lost 2 bases and J lost 0, with 11 bases in between. The CDR3 DNA is TGTGCCAGCAGCTTAACCGGGGTGAGCTCCTACAATGAGCAGTTCTTC. Residues: CASSLTGVSSYNEQFF.

The genes are TRBV29-1 and TRBJ1-4; 11 bases are shared with TRBD1. V dropped 6 bases and J dropped 3; count of bases not matched to a gene: 6. Germline V gene data show CDR1 as SQVTM and CDR2 as ANQGSEA. The CDR3 has 15 amino acids. The CDR3 nucleotides read TGCAGCGTGACACCGGGACAGGGGGCTAATGAAAAACTGTTTTTT. As protein: CSVTPGQGANEKLFF.

The rearrangement joins TRBV29-1 to TRBJ1-6; tentative D call: TRBD1 (6 bases). The germline gives CDR1 SQVTM, CDR2 ANQGSEA. V was clipped by 7 bases and J by 2 bases, with 24 bases between them. The length of the CDR3 is 18 residues. CDR3 in amino acids: CSGGGAEGSTTYNSPLHF. DNA of the CDR3: TGCAGCGGGGGGGGCGCGGAGGGCTCAACTACCTATAATTCACCCCTCCACTTT.

The rearrangement uses TRBV7-2 and TRBJ2-7; possible D gene TRBD1, 6 bases. Trimming cost V 5 bases and J 1 base, with 18 bases left between them. The CDR3 spans 16 residues. Germline CDR1 SGHTA, CDR2 FQGNSA. CDR3 amino acids: CASSLRGSTGSYEQYF. DNA of the CDR3: TGTGCCAGCAGCCTAAGGGGCAGTACAGGGTCCTACGAGCAGTACTTC.

The chain employs TRBV28 and TRBJ2-1, with 7 bases fitting TRBD1. The CDR3 spans 16 residues. V was pared by 6 bases and J by 0 bases, with 8 bases of the junction left unmatched. Germline CDR1 is MDHEN and CDR2 is SYDVKM. The CDR3 coding sequence is TGTGCCAGCAGAAAGACAGGGTCGGGCTCCTACAATGAGCAGTTCTTC. It translates to CASRKTGSGSYNEQFF.

The CDR3 DNA follows: TGTGCCATCAGTATCGCGGTGGCTGAAGCTTTCTTT. It specifies CAISIAVAEAFF. The J gene is TRBJ1-1, the V gene TRBV10-3; D uncertain. The V end was cut by 5 bases, the J end by 6 bases, with 10 bases between. CDR3 size: 12 residues. The germline V gene has CDR1 ENHRY and CDR2 SYGVKD.

CDR3 sequence reads: CASSHYGLAGGSTDTQYF. In nucleotides, the CDR3 is TGCGCCAGCAGCCATTACGGACTAGCGGGGGGAAGCACAGATACGCAGTATTTT. This sequence joins TRBV4-3 and TRBJ2-3; 14 positions match TRBD2. The CDR3 is 18 residues long. The junction had 5 bases not matched to a gene; V was cut back by 3 bases and J by 0 bases. The germline V gene encodes CDR1 LGHNA and CDR2 YSLEER.

This clone was counted between two and nine times. The chain combines TRBV3-1 (or the pseudogene TRBV3-2) with TRBJ1-2; 7 bases match TRBD1. Trimming at V came to 4 bases and at J to 8 bases, leaving 16 bases not matched to a gene. This CDR3 contains 16 residues. The germline V gene has CDR1 LGHDT and CDR2 YNNKEL (reference sequence). DNA for the CDR3: TGTGCCAGCAGCCCGCCAGGGGGATTCCTTTCGCTCGGCTACACCTTC. It codes for CASSPPGGFLSLGYTF.

The chain has TRBV6-1 and TRBJ2-1; weak D call: TRBD1 (5 bases). Germline loops: CDR1 MNHNS, CDR2 SASEGT. The CDR3 covers 14 residues. V dropped 3 bases and J dropped 2 bases, with 8 bases sitting between them. This CDR3 reads CASSDRTPYNEQFF. CDR3 DNA sequence: TGTGCCAGCAGTGACCGGACACCCTACAATGAGCAGTTCTTC.

The chain couples TRBV19 to TRBJ1-2, with a weak D call TRBD1 (6 bases). The germline V gene encodes CDR1 LNHDA and CDR2 SQIVND (reference sequence). V was cut by 4 bases and J by 1 base, with 13 bases left in between. This CDR3 is 15 amino acids long. Written as DNA, the CDR3 is TGTGCCAGTAGTAGCCGGGACAACTATAACTATGGCTACACCTTC. Translating gives CASSSRDNYNYGYTF. Combining the CDR3 with reference TRBV19 and TRBJ1-2 gives the whole variable domain DGGITQSPKYLFRKEGQNVTLSCEQNLNHDAMYWYRQDPGQGLRLIYYSQIVNDFQKGDIAEGYSVSREKKESFPLTVTSAQKNPTAFYLCASSSRDNYNYGYTFGSGTRLTVV.

The DNA of the CDR3 is TGTGCCAGCAGCGGAGGTGTAGGGAATAATTCACCCCTCCACTTT. This translates into CASSGGVGNNSPLHF. This chain uses TRBV5-6 with TRBJ1-6; D uncertain. Trimming removed 4 bases at V and 5 bases at J, with 13 bases between. Germline V gives CDR1 SGHDT, CDR2 YYEEEE. The CDR3 is made up of 15 amino acids. The full variable domain, rest sourced from reference TRBV5-6 and TRBJ1-6, is DAGVTQSPTHLIKTRGQQVTLRCSPKSGHDTVSWYQQALGQGPQFIFQYYEEEERQRGNFPDRFSGHQFPNYSSELNVNALLLGDSALYLCASSGGVGNNSPLHFGNGTRLTVT.

This chain uses TRBV2 with TRBJ1-6; D remains unclear. The germline V and J ends were trimmed by 6 bases and 7 bases, with 16 bases remaining between them. Germline V gives CDR1 SNHLY, CDR2 FYNNEI. The CDR3 covers 15 residues. The CDR3 nucleotides read TGTGCCAGCAGCCCAACCGACGGGATGAATTCACCCCTCCACTTT. Translating it yields CASSPTDGMNSPLHF.

The chain employs TRBV29-1 and TRBJ2-7, with D possibly being TRBD1 (5 bases). The V gene's germline CDR1 is SQVTM and CDR2 ANQGSEA. V was clipped by 5 bases and J by 6 bases, with 14 bases between them. The CDR3 has 12 amino acids. CDR3 sequence reads: CSVLLRQGEQYF. The CDR3 region has the DNA TGCAGCGTTTTGCTTAGGCAGGGCGAGCAGTACTTC.

The V call is TRBV11-2, the J call TRBJ2-7; D is ambiguous. V lost 3 bases and J lost 1, with 7 bases in between. This CDR3 spans 13 amino acids. Germline-derived CDR1 and CDR2 are SGHAT and FQNNGV. The CDR3 coding sequence is TGTGCCAGCAGCTTGGGCTCATCCTACGAGCAGTACTTC. Protein sequence: CASSLGSSYEQYF. The whole variable domain, remainder taken from reference TRBV11-2 and TRBJ2-7, is EAGVAQSPRYKIIEKRQSVAFWCNPISGHATLYWYQQILGQGPKLLIQFQNNGVVDDSQLPKDRFSAERLKGVDSTLKIQPAKLEDSAVYLCASSLGSSYEQYFGPGTRLTVT.

V and J are TRBV3-1 (or the pseudogene TRBV3-2) and TRBJ2-5; D not resolved. The V and J ends lost 2 bases and 2 bases respectively, with 9 bases between them. CDR3 size: 14 residues. Germline-derived CDR1 and CDR2 are LGHDT and YNNKEL (reference sequence). Written as DNA, the CDR3 is TGTGCCAGCAGCCAATCCCCCCAGCAAGAGACCCAGTACTTC. Amino acids: CASSQSPQQETQYF.

This chain joins TRBV7-3 and TRBJ1-5; no reliable D call. V was pared by 3 bases and J by 2 bases, with 14 bases between. Germline-derived CDR1 and CDR2 are SGHTA and FQGTGA. The CDR3 length is 16 residues. CDR3: CASSLEETRGNQPQHF. CDR3 sequence (DNA): TGTGCCAGCAGCTTGGAGGAGACACGGGGCAATCAGCCCCAGCATTTT. Variable domain in full (rest from reference TRBV7-3 and TRBJ1-5): GAGVSQTPSNKVTEKGKYVELRCDPISGHTALYWYRQSLGQGPEFLIYFQGTGAADDSGLPNDRFFAVRPEGSVSTLKIQRTERGDSAVYLCASSLEETRGNQPQHFGDGTRLSIL.

This clone was counted only a few times. The J gene is TRBJ1-3, the V gene TRBV6-5, with unresolved D. The V and J ends lost 5 bases and 0 bases respectively, with 8 bases between them. Germline CDR1 MNHEY, CDR2 SVGAGI. This CDR3 has 14 amino acids. The CDR3 DNA reads TGTGCCAGCAGTATCGAGTACTCTGGAAACACCATATATTTT. It yields the protein CASSIEYSGNTIYF.

In DNA form, the CDR3 reads TGTGCCTGGAGACGACAGGGTTTAAAACTGTTTTTT. Encoded protein: CAWRRQGLKLFF. This chain connects TRBV30 to TRBJ1-4; 7 bases fit TRBD1. In germline, CDR1 is GTSNPN, CDR2 SVGIG (reference sequence). There are 12 residues in the CDR3. J gave up 10 bases and V 3 bases, and 5 bases lay outside the gene matches.

This sequence joins TRBV4-1 and TRBJ2-3, with D perhaps matching TRBD2 (6 bases). Germline V CDR1 and CDR2: MGHRA, YSYEKL. Trimming cost V 5 bases and J 14 bases, with 20 bases left between them. The CDR3 totals 13 residues. For the CDR3, the DNA is TGCGCCAGCAGCGTTATATCCGGGGGTAGATTGTATTTT. This gives the protein CASSVISGGRLYF.

The chain has TRBV27 and TRBJ1-5, with D uncertain. This CDR3 is 13 amino acids long. The V gene's germline CDR1 is MNHEY and CDR2 SMNVEV (reference sequence). V shed 8 bases and J shed 4 bases, with 12 bases lying between them. The CDR3 spells CASRPPGNQPQHF. The CDR3 region has the DNA TGTGCCAGCCGTCCCCCGGGGAATCAGCCCCAGCATTTT.